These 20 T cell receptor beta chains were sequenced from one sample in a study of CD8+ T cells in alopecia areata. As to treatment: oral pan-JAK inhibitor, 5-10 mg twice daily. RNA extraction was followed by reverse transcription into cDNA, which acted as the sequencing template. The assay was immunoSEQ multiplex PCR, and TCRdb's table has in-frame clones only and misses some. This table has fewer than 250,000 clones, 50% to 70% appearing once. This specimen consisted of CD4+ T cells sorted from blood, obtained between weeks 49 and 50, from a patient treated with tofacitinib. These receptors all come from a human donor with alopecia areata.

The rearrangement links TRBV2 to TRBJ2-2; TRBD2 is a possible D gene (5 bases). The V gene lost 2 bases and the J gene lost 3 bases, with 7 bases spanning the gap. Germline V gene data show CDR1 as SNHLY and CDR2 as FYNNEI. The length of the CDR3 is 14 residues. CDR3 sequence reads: CASSESGYTGELFF. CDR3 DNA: TGTGCCAGCAGTGAATCGGGGTACACCGGGGAGCTGTTTTTT.

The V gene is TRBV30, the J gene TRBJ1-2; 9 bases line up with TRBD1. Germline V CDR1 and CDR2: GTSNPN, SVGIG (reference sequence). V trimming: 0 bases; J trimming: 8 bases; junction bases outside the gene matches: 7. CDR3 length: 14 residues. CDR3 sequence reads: CAWSVRDRVNGYTF. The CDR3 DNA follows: TGTGCCTGGAGTGTACGGGACAGGGTGAACGGCTACACCTTC.

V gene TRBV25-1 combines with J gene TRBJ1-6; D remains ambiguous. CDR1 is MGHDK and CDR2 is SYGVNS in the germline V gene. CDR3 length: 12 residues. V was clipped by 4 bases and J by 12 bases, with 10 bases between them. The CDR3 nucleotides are TGTGCCAGCAGTGCTTTGAACGGACCCCTCCACTTT. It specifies CASSALNGPLHF. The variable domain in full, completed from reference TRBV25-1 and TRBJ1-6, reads EADIYQTPRYLVIGTGKKITLECSQTMGHDKMYWYQQDPGMELHLIHYSYGVNSTEKGDLSSESTVSRIRTEHFPLTLESARPSHTSQYLCASSALNGPLHFGNGTRLTVT.

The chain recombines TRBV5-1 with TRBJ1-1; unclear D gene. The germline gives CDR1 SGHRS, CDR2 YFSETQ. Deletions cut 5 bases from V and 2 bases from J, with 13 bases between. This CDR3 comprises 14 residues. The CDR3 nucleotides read TGCGCCAGCAGTTGGTCGACCGATAACACTGAAGCTTTCTTT. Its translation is CASSWSTDNTEAFF.

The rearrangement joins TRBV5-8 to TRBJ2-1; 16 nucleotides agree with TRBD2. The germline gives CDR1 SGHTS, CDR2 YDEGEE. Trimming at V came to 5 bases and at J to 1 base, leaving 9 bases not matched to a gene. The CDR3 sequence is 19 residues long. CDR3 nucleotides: TGTGCCAGCAGACGCACCGGGACTAGCGGGGGGGCATCCTACAATGAGCAGTTCTTC. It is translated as CASRRTGTSGGASYNEQFF.

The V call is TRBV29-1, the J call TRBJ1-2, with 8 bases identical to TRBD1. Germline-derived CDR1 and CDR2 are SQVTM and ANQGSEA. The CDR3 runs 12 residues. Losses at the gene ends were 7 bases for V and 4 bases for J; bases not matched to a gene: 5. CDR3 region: CSAQGASYGYTF. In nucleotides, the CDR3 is TGCAGCGCCCAGGGGGCTTCCTATGGCTACACCTTC.

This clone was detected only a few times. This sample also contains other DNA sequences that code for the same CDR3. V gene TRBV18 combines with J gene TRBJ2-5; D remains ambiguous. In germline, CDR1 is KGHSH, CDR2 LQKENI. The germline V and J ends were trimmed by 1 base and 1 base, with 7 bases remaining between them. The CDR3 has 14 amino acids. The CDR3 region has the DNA TGTGCCAGCTCACCACGGCGGTCCCAAGAGACCCAGTACTTC. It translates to CASSPRRSQETQYF.

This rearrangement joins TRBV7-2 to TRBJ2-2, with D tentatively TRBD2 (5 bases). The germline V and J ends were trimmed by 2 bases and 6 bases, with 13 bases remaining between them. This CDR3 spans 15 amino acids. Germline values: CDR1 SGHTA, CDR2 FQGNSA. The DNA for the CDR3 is TGTGCCAGCAGCTTACGAGGGATGGTTTCCGGGGAGCTGTTTTTT. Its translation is CASSLRGMVSGELFF.

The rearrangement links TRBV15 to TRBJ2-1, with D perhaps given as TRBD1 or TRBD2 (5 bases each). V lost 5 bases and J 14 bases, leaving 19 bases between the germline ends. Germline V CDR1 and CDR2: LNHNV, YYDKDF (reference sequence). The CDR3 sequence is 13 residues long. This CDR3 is CATSGTGHRGKFF. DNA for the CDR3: TGTGCCACCAGCGGGACGGGGCACCGCGGAAAGTTCTTC.

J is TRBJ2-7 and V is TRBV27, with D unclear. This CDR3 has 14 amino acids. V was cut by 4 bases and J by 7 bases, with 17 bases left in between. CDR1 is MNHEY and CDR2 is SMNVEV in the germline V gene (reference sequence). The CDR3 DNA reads TGTGCCAGCAGTTCTCAAGGGCAACTCTCTGAGCAGTACTTC. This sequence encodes CASSSQGQLSEQYF.

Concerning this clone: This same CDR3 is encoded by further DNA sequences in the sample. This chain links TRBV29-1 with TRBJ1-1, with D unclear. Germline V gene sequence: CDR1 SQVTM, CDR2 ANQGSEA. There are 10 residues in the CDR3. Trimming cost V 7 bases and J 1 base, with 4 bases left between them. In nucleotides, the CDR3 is TGCAGCGGCGGGAACACTGAAGCTTTCTTT. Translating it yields CSGGNTEAFF. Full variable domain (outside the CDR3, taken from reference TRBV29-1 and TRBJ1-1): SAVISQKPSRDICQRGTSLTIQCQVDSQVTMMFWYRQQPGQSLTLIATANQGSEATYESGFVIDKFPISRPNLTFSTLTVSNMSPEDSSIYLCSGGNTEAFFGQGTRLTVV.

The CDR3 DNA reads as TGTGCCTGGAGTCTAAATCCCACTTACGGGGACAGGGGCGATAGGCAGTACTTC. It encodes CAWSLNPTYGDRGDRQYF. The chain combines TRBV30 with TRBJ2-7, with 10 bases lining up with TRBD1. Unmatched junction bases numbered 22, after V lost 2 bases and J lost 9 bases. The CDR3 spans 18 residues. Germline V gene data show CDR1 as GTSNPN and CDR2 as SVGIG (reference sequence).

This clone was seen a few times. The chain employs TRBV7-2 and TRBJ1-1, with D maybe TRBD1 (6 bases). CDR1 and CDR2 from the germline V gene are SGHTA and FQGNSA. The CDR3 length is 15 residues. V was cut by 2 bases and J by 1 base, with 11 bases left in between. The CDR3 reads CASSLLNRENTEAFF. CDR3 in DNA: TGTGCCAGCAGCTTACTCAACAGGGAGAACACTGAAGCTTTCTTT.

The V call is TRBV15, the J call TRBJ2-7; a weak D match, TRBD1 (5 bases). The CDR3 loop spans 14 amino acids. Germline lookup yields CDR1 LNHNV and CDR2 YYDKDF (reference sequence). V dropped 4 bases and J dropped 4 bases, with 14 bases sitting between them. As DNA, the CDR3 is TGTGCCACCAGCAAAGCTTCCAGGGATTACGAGCAGTACTTC. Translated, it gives CATSKASRDYEQYF.

The CDR3 DNA is TGCAGCGTTGAGGCGTCTAATGAAAAACTGTTTTTT. Translated, it gives CSVEASNEKLFF. The chain carries TRBV29-1 and TRBJ1-4, with D hard to call. This CDR3 spans 12 amino acids. V was clipped by 3 bases and J by 3 bases, with 5 bases between them. Germline loops: CDR1 SQVTM, CDR2 ANQGSEA.

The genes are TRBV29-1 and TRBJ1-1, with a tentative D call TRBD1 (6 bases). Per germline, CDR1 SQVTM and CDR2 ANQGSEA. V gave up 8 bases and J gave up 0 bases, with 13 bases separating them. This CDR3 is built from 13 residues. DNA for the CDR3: TGCAGCTCAAAGGGGGTACTGAACACTGAAGCTTTCTTT. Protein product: CSSKGVLNTEAFF.

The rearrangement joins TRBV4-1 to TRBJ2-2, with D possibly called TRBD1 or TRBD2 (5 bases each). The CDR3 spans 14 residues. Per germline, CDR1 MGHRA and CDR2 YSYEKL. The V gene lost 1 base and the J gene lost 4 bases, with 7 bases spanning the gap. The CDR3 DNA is TGCGCCAGCAGCCAAGCCGGGGCCACCGGGGAGCTGTTTTTT. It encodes CASSQAGATGELFF.

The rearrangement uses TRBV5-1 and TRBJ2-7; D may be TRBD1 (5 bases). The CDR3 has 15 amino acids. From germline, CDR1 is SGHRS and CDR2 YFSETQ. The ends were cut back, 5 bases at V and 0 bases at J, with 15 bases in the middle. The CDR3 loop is CASSSTTVSSYEQYF. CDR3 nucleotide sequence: TGCGCCAGCAGTTCCACGACAGTCAGCTCCTACGAGCAGTACTTC.

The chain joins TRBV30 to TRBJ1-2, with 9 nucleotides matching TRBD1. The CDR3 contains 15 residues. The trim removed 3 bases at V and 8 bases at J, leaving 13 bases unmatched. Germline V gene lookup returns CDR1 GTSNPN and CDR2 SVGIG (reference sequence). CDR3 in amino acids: CAWRPTGTGPEGYTF. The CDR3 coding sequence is TGTGCCTGGAGACCAACCGGGACAGGGCCTGAAGGCTACACCTTC.

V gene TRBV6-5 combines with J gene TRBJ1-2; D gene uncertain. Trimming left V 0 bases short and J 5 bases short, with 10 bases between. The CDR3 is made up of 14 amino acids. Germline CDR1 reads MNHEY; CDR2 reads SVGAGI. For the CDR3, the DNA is TGTGCCAGCAGTTACTCGAGTAATGGGTATGGCTACACCTTC. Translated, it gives CASSYSSNGYGYTF.